Below, one T cell receptor beta chain is given with its context. These data are taken from a study of blood T cell repertoires in COVID-19. In the study overall: Samples came from the United States, Italy and Spain, spanning acute and convalescent COVID-19.

The CDR3 extends over 13 amino acids. The germline gives CDR1 SGHTA, CDR2 FQGNSA. V shed 3 bases and J shed 4 bases, with 9 bases lying between them. Authors' data handling: Amplifying reference gene primers gave estimates of nucleated cell counts. Sequenced by immunoSEQ multiplex PCR; TCRdb stores in-frame clones only, minus some. V and J calls and clone size are those listed in that table; D and trimming were worked out from the DNA. This sample has about 140,000 clones, with about 80% found just once. The rearrangement joins TRBV7-2 to TRBJ1-2; D is possibly TRBD1 (5 bases). The sample taken for sequencing was peripheral blood. The origin of this receptor is a woman aged 80 or over in a cohort sampled during active or convalescent COVID-19. CDR3 residues: CASSLQGSYGYTF. CDR3 bases: TGTGCCAGCAGCTTGCAGGGAAGCTATGGCTACACCTTC.